The 25 T cell receptor beta chains reported below all come from one sample, sequenced in a study of T cell changes during pregnancy in multiple sclerosis (dated by TCRdb to the late 2010s). Library preparation was by the immunoSEQ multiplex PCR assay. Sourced from immuneACCESS, this table was stored by TCRdb with only in-frame sequences that have V and J called. A share of the clones is absent; for the studies checked, an unresolved V gene accounts for under half, and the remainder has no known explanation. Present in this sample are about 98,000 clones, roughly 94% of which were seen just once. The ten largest clonotypes hold 2% to 3% of the sample. Sequenced material: peripheral blood, taken after pregnancy. The source is a female donor in good health, enrolled as a control in a pregnancy study.

V is TRBV19 and J is TRBJ1-1; 8 nucleotides line up with TRBD1. The CDR3 sequence is 13 residues long. CDR1 and CDR2 (germline): LNHDA, SQIVND (reference sequence). The V gene end was trimmed by 6 bases and the J gene end by 11 bases; junction bases not matched to a gene: 11. Here the CDR3 DNA reads TGTGCCAGTAGCCGGCAGGGGGCACGCGGCGCTTTCTTT. Translation: CASSRQGARGAFF.

The rearrangement links TRBV19 to TRBJ1-1; maybe TRBD1 (5 bases). V was pared by 4 bases and J by 1 base, with 13 bases between. The CDR3 consists of 15 residues. CDR1 and CDR2 from the germline V gene are LNHDA and SQIVND (reference sequence). CDR3 sequence: CASSTWGGGNTEAFF. The CDR3 DNA follows: TGTGCCAGTAGTACCTGGGGGGGTGGGAACACTGAAGCTTTCTTT.

The V gene is TRBV5-1, the J gene TRBJ2-1; 8 bases are shared with TRBD1. This CDR3 is built from 16 residues. Germline V gene lookup returns CDR1 SGHRS and CDR2 YFSETQ. The junction had 8 bases not matched to a gene; V was cut back by 4 bases and J by 2 bases. CDR3 sequence: CASSPRDRFTYNEQFF. The DNA for the CDR3 is TGCGCCAGCAGCCCGCGGGACAGGTTCACCTACAATGAGCAGTTCTTC.

V gene TRBV4-2 combines with J gene TRBJ2-1; TRBD2 agrees at 9 bases. Trimming took 1 base from V and 8 from J; bases not matched to a gene: 9. Per the germline V gene, CDR1 is LGHNA and CDR2 is YNFKEQ. This CDR3 contains 16 residues. The CDR3: CASSQVRAGGLYEQFF. The CDR3 coding sequence is TGTGCCAGCAGCCAAGTTCGCGCGGGAGGGTTGTATGAGCAGTTCTTC.

J is TRBJ2-7 and V is TRBV6-5; 10 bases align to TRBD1. V was clipped by 7 bases and J by 3 bases; unmatched bases: 6. This CDR3 comprises 14 residues. CDR1 MNHEY and CDR2 SVGAGI come from the germline V gene. The CDR3 DNA sequence: TGTGCCAGCACCTCGGACAGGGGGAGCTACGAGCAGTACTTC. Its protein product is CASTSDRGSYEQYF.

The chain links TRBV5-1 to TRBJ2-1; D is uncertain. Trimming left V 6 bases short and J 5 bases short, with 15 bases between. The CDR3 is 14 residues long. The germline gives CDR1 SGHRS, CDR2 YFSETQ. The CDR3 bases are TGCGCCAGCATGGTGAGGCATCCCCACAATGAGCAGTTCTTC. This encodes CASMVRHPHNEQFF. The whole variable domain, filled in from reference TRBV5-1 and TRBJ2-1, reads KAGVTQTPRYLIKTRGQQVTLSCSPISGHRSVSWYQQTPGQGLQFLFEYFSETQRNKGNFPGRFSGRQFSNSRSEMNVSTLELGDSALYLCASMVRHPHNEQFFGPGTRLTVL.

This clone was found once. The chain carries TRBV5-4 and TRBJ2-3, with 9 bases identical to TRBD2. From germline, CDR1 is SGHNT and CDR2 YYREEE (reference sequence). The CDR3 has 13 residues. Trimming cost V 3 bases and J 14 bases; bases outside gene matches: 10. This CDR3 is CASSSQGAGGWYF. The CDR3 DNA reads as TGTGCCAGCAGCTCCCAGGGAGCGGGAGGTTGGTATTTT.

This chain links TRBV9 with TRBJ1-1; maybe TRBD1 (6 bases). Deletions cut 7 bases from V and 10 bases from J, with 17 bases between. This CDR3 region has 12 residues. CDR1 and CDR2 from the germline V gene are SGDLS and YYNGEE. This CDR3 is CASRRGLGPAFF. The CDR3 DNA sequence: TGTGCCAGCCGCAGGGGTTTAGGTCCAGCTTTCTTT.

The chain couples TRBV19 to TRBJ2-5, with D unclear. Germline V lookup: CDR1 LNHDA, CDR2 SQIVND (reference sequence). The CDR3 extends over 13 amino acids. The ends were cut back, 5 bases at V and 2 bases at J, with 9 bases in the middle. The CDR3 coding sequence is TGTGCCAGTAGTGCAGCTAGACAAGAGACCCAGTACTTC. This encodes CASSAARQETQYF. The whole variable domain, remainder taken from reference TRBV19 and TRBJ2-5, is DGGITQSPKYLFRKEGQNVTLSCEQNLNHDAMYWYRQDPGQGLRLIYYSQIVNDFQKGDIAEGYSVSREKKESFPLTVTSAQKNPTAFYLCASSAARQETQYFGPGTRLLVL.

The V and J genes are TRBV19 and TRBJ1-5; D may be TRBD1 (5 bases). This CDR3 comprises 17 residues. V was trimmed by 1 base and J by 0 bases, leaving 13 bases between them. The germline gives CDR1 LNHDA, CDR2 SQIVND (reference sequence). CDR3: CASSIGQGGYSNQPQHF. CDR3 coding DNA: TGTGCCAGTAGTATAGGGCAGGGAGGATATAGCAATCAGCCCCAGCATTTT.

The V and J genes are TRBV25-1 and TRBJ2-1; TRBD2 matches 8 bases. The V gene's germline CDR1 is MGHDK and CDR2 SYGVNS. The CDR3 contains 15 residues. V gave up 4 bases and J gave up 6 bases; unmatched junction bases: 8. This chain's CDR3 is CASSAVNGRANEQFF. The CDR3 coding sequence is TGTGCCAGCAGTGCCGTGAACGGGAGGGCCAATGAGCAGTTCTTC.

This chain uses TRBV2 with TRBJ1-2; 10 bases fit TRBD1. This CDR3 region has 16 residues. V lost 7 bases, J lost 8 bases, and 16 bases stayed unmatched. Germline CDR1 and CDR2: SNHLY and FYNNEI. CDR3 region: CASTLMTGGASYGYTF. Written as DNA, the CDR3 is TGTGCCAGCACCCTGATGACAGGGGGCGCATCGTACGGCTACACCTTC.

The rearrangement links TRBV21-1 to TRBJ1-5. TRBV21-1 is listed as a pseudogene. The CDR3 is 15 residues long. CDR3 amino acids: CASSKIGRGGQPQHF. In nucleotides, the CDR3 is TGTGCCAGCAGCAAAATCGGCAGAGGCGGTCAGCCCCAGCATTTT.

The chain combines TRBV4-1 with TRBJ2-5; 10 positions match TRBD1. CDR1 and CDR2 (germline): MGHRA, YSYEKL. J was trimmed by 3 bases and V by 1 base; bases with no gene match: 5. The CDR3 loop spans 16 amino acids. The CDR3 loop reads CASSQVGTGDKETQYF. CDR3 DNA: TGCGCCAGCAGCCAAGTAGGGACAGGGGATAAAGAGACCCAGTACTTC.

This sequence joins TRBV7-9 and TRBJ2-5; D may be TRBD2 (5 bases). Germline-derived CDR1 and CDR2 are SEHNR and FQNEAQ (reference sequence). V gave up 5 bases and J gave up 5 bases, with 21 bases separating them. This CDR3 has 16 amino acids. CDR3 DNA: TGTGCCAGCAGCCCCGCAACCGGACGGGGTCGGGAGACCCAGTACTTC. This gives the protein CASSPATGRGRETQYF.

This clone appeared once. V usage is TRBV19 and J usage is TRBJ2-3, with 9 bases aligning to TRBD2. V dropped 1 base and J dropped 0; count of bases not matched to a gene: 14. This CDR3 has 20 residues. Germline V gene sequence: CDR1 LNHDA, CDR2 SQIVND (reference sequence). CDR3 amino acids: CASSIVAGTSRRGSTDTQYF. CDR3 sequence (DNA): TGTGCCAGTAGTATAGTAGCTGGGACTAGCCGGAGGGGCAGCACAGATACGCAGTATTTT.

As for this clone: One end of the junction varies from germline; a read error may be responsible. This chain connects TRBV7-7 to TRBJ2-3, with 14 bases aligning to TRBD2. Germline V gene lookup returns CDR1 SSHAT and CDR2 FNYEAQ (reference sequence). The CDR3 contains 19 residues. Here the CDR3 reads CASSLAGTSGGASTDTQYF. Here the CDR3 DNA reads TGTGCTAGCAGCTTAGCCGGGACTAGCGGGGGCGCTAGCACAGATACGCAGTATTTT.

V and J are TRBV28 and TRBJ2-7, with TRBD1 matching 8 bases. Germline trimming cut 5 bases from V and 2 bases from J; bases unmatched to any gene: 14. The CDR3 contains 17 residues. The germline gives CDR1 MDHEN, CDR2 SYDVKM. CDR3 sequence reads: CASSQPGQAYGTYEQYF. CDR3 sequence (DNA): TGTGCCAGCAGTCAACCGGGACAGGCGTACGGAACCTACGAGCAGTACTTC. The whole variable domain, filled in from reference TRBV28 and TRBJ2-7, reads DVKVTQSSRYLVKRTGEKVFLECVQDMDHENMFWYRQDPGLGLRLIYFSYDVKMKEKGDIPEGYSVSREKKERFSLILESASTNQTSMYLCASSQPGQAYGTYEQYFGPGTRLTVT.

The V and J genes are TRBV19 and TRBJ2-7, with D maybe TRBD1 (5 bases). Trimming stripped 2 bases from V and 5 bases from J, with 13 bases between. The CDR3 is made up of 14 amino acids. CDR1 is LNHDA, CDR2 SQIVND, per germline (reference sequence). The CDR3 is CASSIYPGINEQYF. The CDR3 DNA sequence: TGTGCCAGTAGTATATACCCAGGGATAAACGAGCAGTACTTC.

The chain recombines TRBV19 with TRBJ2-1, with 11 bases aligning to TRBD2. Germline values: CDR1 LNHDA, CDR2 SQIVND (reference sequence). The CDR3 is 17 amino acids. V dropped 3 bases and J dropped 10; count of bases not matched to a gene: 14. The CDR3 protein is CASSMSSGRAFVGEQFF. The DNA of the CDR3 is TGTGCCAGTAGTATGAGTAGCGGGAGGGCATTCGTTGGGGAGCAGTTCTTC.

The gene calls are TRBV2 and TRBJ2-5; 9 nucleotides match TRBD2. This CDR3 has 15 amino acids. Trimming took 2 bases from V and 3 from J; bases not matched to a gene: 4. CDR1 and CDR2 (germline): SNHLY, FYNNEI. The CDR3 spells CASSEPLAGKETQYF. CDR3 nucleotides: TGTGCCAGCAGTGAACCTCTAGCGGGAAAAGAGACCCAGTACTTC. The complete variable domain, with remaining parts taken from reference TRBV2 and TRBJ2-5, reads EPEVTQTPSHQVTQMGQEVILRCVPISNHLYFYWYRQILGQKVEFLVSFYNNEISEKSEIFDDQFSVERPDGSNFTLKIRSTKLEDSAMYFCASSEPLAGKETQYFGPGTRLLVL.

The chain is built from TRBV5-5 and TRBJ2-7; 7 bases match TRBD2. The CDR3 length is 15 residues. The trim removed 4 bases at V and 2 bases at J, leaving 9 bases unmatched. CDR1 is SGHKS, CDR2 YYEKEE, per germline (reference sequence). This CDR3 reads CASSPGRLAAYEQYF. The DNA of the CDR3 is TGTGCCAGCAGCCCCGGGAGGCTAGCGGCCTACGAGCAGTACTTC.

The rearrangement joins TRBV6-1 to TRBJ1-1; weak D call: TRBD1 (5 bases). V shed 6 bases and J shed 3 bases, with 17 bases lying between them. The CDR3 spans 15 residues. CDR1 is MNHNS, CDR2 SASEGT, per germline. CDR3 amino acids: CASRSRAGRDTEAFF. The CDR3 nucleotides read TGTGCCAGCAGATCCCGGGCGGGGCGAGACACTGAAGCTTTCTTT.

J is TRBJ1-5 and V is TRBV6-5, with D unresolved. V was pared by 4 bases and J by 9 bases, with 16 bases between. Germline loops: CDR1 MNHEY, CDR2 SVGAGI. There are 14 residues in the CDR3. This chain's CDR3 is CASSSGGADRPQHF. The CDR3 DNA follows: TGTGCCAGCAGTTCAGGAGGCGCGGACCGGCCCCAGCATTTT.

The chain joins TRBV18 to TRBJ1-1; D is uncertain. CDR3 length: 14 residues. Per germline, CDR1 KGHSH and CDR2 LQKENI. V was pared by 3 bases and J by 2 bases, with 10 bases between. The CDR3 DNA reads TGTGCCAGCTCACCGCGAGGTCAAAACACTGAAGCTTTCTTT. The encoded protein is CASSPRGQNTEAFF.